A selection of T cell receptor beta chains follows, all from one sample in a study of long-term antiretroviral therapy in people with HIV. Profiled with immunoSEQ multiplex PCR; TCRdb holds only in-frame clones, not every one. Among 20,000 to 30,000 clones, around 86% were seen once, and the ten largest hold 3.6%. The sequences come from unsorted PBMCs, collected 1.9 years after starting antiretroviral therapy. These receptors were taken from a woman in her 30s with HIV. The conserved cysteine and the conserved F or W are not part of the CDR3 here. Each record gives: V gene, J gene, CDR3 protein.

V: TRBV11-2; J: TRBJ2-7; CDR3: ASSFGGGSYEQY
V: TRBV30; J: TRBJ1-6; CDR3: AWSEGSPLH
V: TRBV2; J: TRBJ2-7; CDR3: ASRYDSPAYEQY
V: TRBV11-3; J: TRBJ2-6; CDR3: ASSLGHSGANVLT
V: TRBV29-1; J: TRBJ2-6; CDR3: SVELWDPWAGANVLT
V: TRBV5-1; J: TRBJ2-7; CDR3: ASSGPTSGGPGTYEQY
V: TRBV5-1; J: TRBJ2-1; CDR3: ASSTTDIGHNEQF
V: TRBV6-9; J: TRBJ2-4; CDR3: ASSHERGGAKNIQY
V: TRBV19; J: TRBJ1-2; CDR3: ASSIDIPGQENYGYT
V: TRBV7-9; J: TRBJ1-1; CDR3: ASSLVANTEAF
V: TRBV29-1; J: TRBJ1-1; CDR3: SVERNTEAF
V: TRBV7-9; J: TRBJ2-1; CDR3: ASSFLVNEQF
V: TRBV2; J: TRBJ2-5; CDR3: ASRDPGLADSKGETQY
V: TRBV29-1; J: TRBJ1-1; CDR3: SVGTTGRGDTEAF
V: TRBV10-2; J: TRBJ1-4; CDR3: ASSRQGANEKLF
V: TRBV27; J: TRBJ1-4; CDR3: ASRPRGAANEKLF
V: TRBV5-1; J: TRBJ1-4; CDR3: ASSLARGLDEKLF
V: TRBV5-1; J: TRBJ2-2; CDR3: ASAQTTGELF
V: TRBV7-9; J: TRBJ1-2; CDR3: ASSLSTASYGYT
V: TRBV2; J: TRBJ1-1; CDR3: ASGWTNTEAF
V: TRBV6-5; J: TRBJ1-1; CDR3: ASSYRGGTEAF
V: TRBV6-1; J: TRBJ1-6; CDR3: ASVGGWDNSPLH
V: TRBV7-8; J: TRBJ2-2; CDR3: ASSFHRGRFRTGELF
V: TRBV7-9; J: TRBJ1-1; CDR3: ASSLAGLTEAF
V: TRBV11-2; J: TRBJ1-5; CDR3: ASSLEGMGNQPQH
V: TRBV5-4; J: TRBJ2-1; CDR3: ASSSLSEQF
V: TRBV2; J: TRBJ1-3; CDR3: ASRVDKAGNTIY
V: TRBV19; J: TRBJ2-1; CDR3: ASSLPLREQF
V: TRBV6-6; J: TRBJ2-7; CDR3: ASSPGGAVYEQY
V: TRBV27; J: TRBJ1-4; CDR3: ASSLKWAGEVEKLF
V: TRBV14; J: TRBJ2-5; CDR3: ASSPYQETQY
V: TRBV27; J: TRBJ2-5; CDR3: ASSLSPDRGQETQY
V: TRBV19; J: TRBJ2-5; CDR3: ASSTLASTQY
V: TRBV19; J: TRBJ2-1; CDR3: ASSIEMRGEQF
V: TRBV27; J: TRBJ2-5; CDR3: ASSSTGETQY
V: TRBV11-2; J: TRBJ2-1; CDR3: ASSFPGQYNEQF
V: TRBV7-3; J: TRBJ1-6; CDR3: ASSLQGYNSPLH
V: TRBV5-1; J: TRBJ2-7; CDR3: ASSPGTGPYEQY
V: TRBV5-8; J: TRBJ1-1; CDR3: ASRTQTRNTEAF
V: TRBV5-1; J: TRBJ2-2; CDR3: ASSPGLAGGFTGELF
V: TRBV12-5; J: TRBJ1-1; CDR3: ASALQGGTEAF
V: TRBV6-5; J: TRBJ1-2; CDR3: ASSYSSSWGDGYT
V: TRBV2; J: TRBJ2-3; CDR3: ASTGLVVVTDTQY
V: TRBV6-5; J: TRBJ1-4; CDR3: ASSYGTINEKLF